This TCR beta chain appears in the sequencing data of a study of beta chain features in type 1 diabetes. Study background: On cell yields, gender and age, patients and healthy donors were similar. Sorted cells numbering approximately 110,000,000 were examined across all samples.

The CDR3 has 13 residues. V was clipped by 0 bases and J by 7 bases, with 7 bases between them. CDR1 is SGHTA, CDR2 FQGTGA, per germline. Per donor, one heparinised blood draw averaged approximately 120 mL. This clone occurred a few times. TCRB transcripts that were expressed got sequenced, as all of the isolated RNA had been reverse transcribed. Sequenced by immunoSEQ multiplex PCR; TCRdb stores in-frame clones only, minus some. The sample records a few hundred thousand clones, 30% being singletons. The chain links TRBV7-3 to TRBJ1-5; a possible D gene is TRBD1 (5 bases). The origin of this receptor is a young man in good health. Sequencing input: naive CD4+ T cells from blood. DNA for the CDR3: TGTGCCAGCAGCTTAACCTGGGGGCAGCCCCAGCATTTT. It yields the protein CASSLTWGQPQHF.